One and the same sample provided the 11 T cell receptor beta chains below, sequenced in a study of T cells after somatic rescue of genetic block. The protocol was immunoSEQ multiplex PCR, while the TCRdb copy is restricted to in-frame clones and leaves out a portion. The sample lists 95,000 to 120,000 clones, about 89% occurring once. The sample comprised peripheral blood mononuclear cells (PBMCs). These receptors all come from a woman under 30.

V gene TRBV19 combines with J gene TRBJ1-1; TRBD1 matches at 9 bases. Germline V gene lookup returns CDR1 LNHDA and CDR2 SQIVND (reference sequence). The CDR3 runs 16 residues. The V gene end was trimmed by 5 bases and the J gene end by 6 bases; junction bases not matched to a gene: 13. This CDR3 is CASSPSAGTGFPEAFF. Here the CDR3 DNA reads TGTGCCAGTAGTCCCTCTGCCGGGACAGGGTTTCCTGAAGCTTTCTTT.

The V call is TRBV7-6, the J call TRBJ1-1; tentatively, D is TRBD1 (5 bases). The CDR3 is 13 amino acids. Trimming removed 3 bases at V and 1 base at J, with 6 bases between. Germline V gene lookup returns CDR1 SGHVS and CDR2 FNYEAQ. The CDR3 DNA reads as TGTGCCAGCAGCTTGGGGACGAACACTGAAGCTTTCTTT. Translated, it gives CASSLGTNTEAFF.

The CDR3 bases are TGCGCCAGCAGTCAATCCTCTATGGGACACGGGCGCTCCTATAATTCACCCCTCCACTTT. It yields the protein CASSQSSMGHGRSYNSPLHF. The chain is built from TRBV23-1 and TRBJ1-6; TRBD1 is a possible D gene (6 bases). TRBV23-1 is sorted into the ORF group, with uncertain function. The V end was cut by 0 bases, the J end by 0 bases, with 18 bases between. The CDR3 sequence is 20 residues long.

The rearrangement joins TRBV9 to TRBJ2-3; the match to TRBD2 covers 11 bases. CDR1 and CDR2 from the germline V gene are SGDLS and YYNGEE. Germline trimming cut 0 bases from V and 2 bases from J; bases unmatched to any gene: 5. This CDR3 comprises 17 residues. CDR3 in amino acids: CASSVDLAGGVTDTQYF. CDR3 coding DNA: TGTGCCAGCAGCGTAGATTTAGCGGGGGGGGTCACAGATACGCAGTATTTT.

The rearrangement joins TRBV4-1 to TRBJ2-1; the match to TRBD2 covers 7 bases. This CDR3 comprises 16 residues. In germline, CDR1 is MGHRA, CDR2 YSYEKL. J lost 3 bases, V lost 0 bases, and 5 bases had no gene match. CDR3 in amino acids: CASSQDVTGGYNEQFF. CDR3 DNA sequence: TGCGCCAGCAGCCAAGATGTAACGGGGGGCTACAATGAGCAGTTCTTC.

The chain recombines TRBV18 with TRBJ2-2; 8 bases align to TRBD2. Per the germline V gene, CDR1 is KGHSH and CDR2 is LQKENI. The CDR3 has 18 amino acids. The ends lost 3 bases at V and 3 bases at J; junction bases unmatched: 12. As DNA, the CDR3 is TGTGCCAGCTCACCGAGCGGGGGCCCAGCGGCCGACACCGGGGAGCTGTTTTTT. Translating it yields CASSPSGGPAADTGELFF.

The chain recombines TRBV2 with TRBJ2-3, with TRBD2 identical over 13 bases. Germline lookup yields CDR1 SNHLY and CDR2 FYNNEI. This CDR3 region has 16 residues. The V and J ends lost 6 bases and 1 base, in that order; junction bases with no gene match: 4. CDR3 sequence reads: CASRLGTSGGTDTQYF. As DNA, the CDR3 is TGTGCCAGCAGACTCGGGACTAGCGGGGGCACAGATACGCAGTATTTT.

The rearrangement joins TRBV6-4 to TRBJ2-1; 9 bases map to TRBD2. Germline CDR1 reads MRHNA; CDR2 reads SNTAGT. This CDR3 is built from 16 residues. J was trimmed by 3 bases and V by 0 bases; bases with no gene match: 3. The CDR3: CASSDSGGGDYNEQFF. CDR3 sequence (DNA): TGTGCCAGCAGTGACTCAGGCGGGGGGGACTACAATGAGCAGTTCTTC.

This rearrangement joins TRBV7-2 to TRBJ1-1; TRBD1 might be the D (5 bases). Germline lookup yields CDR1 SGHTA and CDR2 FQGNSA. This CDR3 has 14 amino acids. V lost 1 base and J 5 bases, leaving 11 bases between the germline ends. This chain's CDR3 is CASSLVGGGTEAFF. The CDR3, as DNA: TGTGCCAGCAGCTTAGTGGGGGGAGGTACTGAAGCTTTCTTT.

Here the CDR3 DNA reads TGCAGCGTTCTCTGGGGGCCTCTCACAGATACGCAGTATTTT. This encodes CSVLWGPLTDTQYF. This chain uses TRBV29-1 with TRBJ2-3; a possible D gene is TRBD1 (6 bases). Trimming removed 5 bases at V and 2 bases at J, with 14 bases between. CDR1 and CDR2 from the germline V gene are SQVTM and ANQGSEA. The CDR3 contains 14 residues.

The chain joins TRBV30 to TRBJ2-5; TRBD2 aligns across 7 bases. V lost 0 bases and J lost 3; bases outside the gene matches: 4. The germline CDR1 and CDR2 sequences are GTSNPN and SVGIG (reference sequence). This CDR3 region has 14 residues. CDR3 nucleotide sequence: TGTGCCTGGAGTGTAGGACTAGTTGAAGAGACCCAGTACTTC. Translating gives CAWSVGLVEETQYF. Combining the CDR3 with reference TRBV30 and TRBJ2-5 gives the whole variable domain SQTIHQWPATLVQPVGSPLSLECTVEGTSNPNLYWYRQAAGRGLQLLFYSVGIGQISSEVPQNLSASRPQDRQFILSSKKLLLSDSGFYLCAWSVGLVEETQYFGPGTRLLVL.